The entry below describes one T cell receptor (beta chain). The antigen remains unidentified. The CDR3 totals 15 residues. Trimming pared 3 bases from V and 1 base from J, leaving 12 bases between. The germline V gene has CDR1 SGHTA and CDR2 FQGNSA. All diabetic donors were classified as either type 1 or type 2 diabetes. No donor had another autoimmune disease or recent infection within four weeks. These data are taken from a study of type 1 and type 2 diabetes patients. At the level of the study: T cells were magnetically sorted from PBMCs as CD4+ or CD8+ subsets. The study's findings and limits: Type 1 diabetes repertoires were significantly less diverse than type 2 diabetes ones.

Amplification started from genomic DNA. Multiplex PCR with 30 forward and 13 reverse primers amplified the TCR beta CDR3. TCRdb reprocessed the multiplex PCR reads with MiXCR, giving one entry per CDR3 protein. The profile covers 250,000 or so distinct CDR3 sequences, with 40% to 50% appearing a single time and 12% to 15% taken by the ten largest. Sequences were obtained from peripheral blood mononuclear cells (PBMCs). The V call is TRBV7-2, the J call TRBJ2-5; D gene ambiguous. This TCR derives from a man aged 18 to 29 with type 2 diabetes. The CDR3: CASSLAEVGQETQYF. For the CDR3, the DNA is TGTGCCAGCAGCTTGGCCGAGGTAGGCCAAGAGACCCAGTACTTC.